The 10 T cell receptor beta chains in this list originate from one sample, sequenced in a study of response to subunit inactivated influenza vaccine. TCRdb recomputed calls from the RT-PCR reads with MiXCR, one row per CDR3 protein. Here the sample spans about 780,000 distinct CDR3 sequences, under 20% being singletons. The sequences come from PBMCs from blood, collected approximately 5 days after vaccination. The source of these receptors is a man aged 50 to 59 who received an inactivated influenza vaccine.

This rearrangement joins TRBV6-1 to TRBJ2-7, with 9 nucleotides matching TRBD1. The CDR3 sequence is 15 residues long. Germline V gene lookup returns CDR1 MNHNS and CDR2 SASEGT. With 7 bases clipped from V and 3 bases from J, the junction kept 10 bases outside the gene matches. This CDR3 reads CASTEDGTGLYEQYF. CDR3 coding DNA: TGTGCCAGCACCGAAGACGGGACAGGGCTCTACGAGCAGTACTTC.

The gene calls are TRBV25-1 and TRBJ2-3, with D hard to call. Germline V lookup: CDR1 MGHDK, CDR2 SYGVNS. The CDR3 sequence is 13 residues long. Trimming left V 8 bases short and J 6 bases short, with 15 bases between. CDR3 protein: CASRRPGGDTQYF. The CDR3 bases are TGTGCCAGCCGGCGGCCAGGCGGTGATACGCAGTATTTT.

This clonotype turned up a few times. CDR3 nucleotide sequence: TGTGCCAGCAGTTTAGGAGGTCAGGGCAACGAGCAGTACTTC. This sequence encodes CASSLGGQGNEQYF. This chain uses TRBV12-3 or TRBV12-4 with TRBJ2-7, with D tentatively TRBD1 (5 bases). The CDR3 is made up of 14 amino acids. Trimming pared 1 base from V and 5 bases from J, leaving 12 bases between.

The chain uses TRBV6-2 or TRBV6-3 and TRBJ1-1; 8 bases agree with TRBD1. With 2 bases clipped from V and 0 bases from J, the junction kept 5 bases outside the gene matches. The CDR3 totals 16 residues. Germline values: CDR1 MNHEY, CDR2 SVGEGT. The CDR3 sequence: CASSYTRGRMNTEAFF. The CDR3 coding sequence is TGTGCCAGCAGTTACACCAGGGGGCGGATGAACACTGAAGCTTTCTTT.

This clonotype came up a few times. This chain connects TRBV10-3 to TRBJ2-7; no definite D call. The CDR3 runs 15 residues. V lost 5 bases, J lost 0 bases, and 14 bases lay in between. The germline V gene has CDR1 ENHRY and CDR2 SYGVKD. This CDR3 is CAISPLQTGSYEQYF. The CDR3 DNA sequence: TGTGCCATCAGTCCTCTCCAGACTGGCTCCTACGAGCAGTACTTC.

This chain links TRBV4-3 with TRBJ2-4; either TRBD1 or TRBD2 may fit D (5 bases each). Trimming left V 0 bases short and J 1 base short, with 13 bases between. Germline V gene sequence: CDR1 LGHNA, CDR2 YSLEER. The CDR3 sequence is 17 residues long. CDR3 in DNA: TGCGCCAGCAGCCAAGATGAAGTCAGGGAGGCCAAAAACATTCAGTACTTC. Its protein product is CASSQDEVREAKNIQYF.

The CDR3 region is CASSIITGIDEQFF. For the CDR3, the DNA is TGTGCCAGCAGTATAATCACAGGGATAGATGAGCAGTTCTTC. The rearrangement uses TRBV27 and TRBJ2-1; maybe TRBD1 (6 bases). CDR1 is MNHEY, CDR2 SMNVEV, per germline (reference sequence). This CDR3 comprises 14 residues. The ends were cut back, 5 bases at V and 8 bases at J, with 16 bases in the middle.

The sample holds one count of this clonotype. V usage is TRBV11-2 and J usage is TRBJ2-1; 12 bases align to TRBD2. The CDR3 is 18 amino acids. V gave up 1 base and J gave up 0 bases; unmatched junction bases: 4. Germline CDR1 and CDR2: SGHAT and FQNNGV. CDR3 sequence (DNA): TGTGCCAGCAGCTTAGCTCTAGCGGGAGGGCCCTCCTACAATGAGCAGTTCTTC. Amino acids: CASSLALAGGPSYNEQFF.

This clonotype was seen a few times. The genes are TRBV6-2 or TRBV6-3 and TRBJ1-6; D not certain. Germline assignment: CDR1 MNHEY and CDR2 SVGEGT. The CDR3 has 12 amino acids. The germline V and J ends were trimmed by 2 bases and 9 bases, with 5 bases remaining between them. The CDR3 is CASSYQRSPLHF. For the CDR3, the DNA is TGTGCCAGCAGTTACCAACGTTCACCCCTCCACTTT.

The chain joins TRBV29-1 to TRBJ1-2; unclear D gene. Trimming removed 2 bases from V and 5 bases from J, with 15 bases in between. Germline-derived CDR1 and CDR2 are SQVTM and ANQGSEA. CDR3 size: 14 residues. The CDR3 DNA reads TGCAGCGTTGAACCTCCAGAAGAGCAATATGGCTACACCTTC. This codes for CSVEPPEEQYGYTF.